This T cell receptor (gamma chain) was observed in a study of Vδ1+ human thymocytes. Losses at the gene ends were 6 bases for V and 6 bases for J; bases not matched to a gene: 11. Germline V gives CDR1 EGSTGY, CDR2 YDSYTSSV. This CDR3 has 13 residues. This clone was observed a handful of times. Its antigen is not identified. Sequences come from RNA converted to cDNA by reverse transcription. Multiplex PCR used pooled V-gene forward primers and a constant-region reverse primer to amplify CDR3s. TCRdb redid clone calling on the multiplex PCR reads using CATT. Altogether about 27,000 gamma-chain clones are present, around 18% being singletons, with the ten largest covering 1.8%. Whole-study findings and limits: Unexpected Vdelta2 sequences could cause misinterpretation of bulk repertoire data. Thymic delta-chain repertoires held around 20% Vdelta2 sequences and few Vdelta3, despite high sort purity. In the thymus, TRG and TRD repertoires looked highly polyclonal with Gaussian CDR3 lengths.

Material for sequencing was Vdelta1+ gamma-delta thymocytes from the thymus. As to subset: FACS-sorted CD3+ TCRalphabeta- TCRVdelta1+ TCRVdelta2- thymocytes. This receptor was identified in a boy under two years old who had congenital heart surgery. V and J are TRGV4 and TRGJ1 or TRGJ2. The CDR3 DNA reads as TGTGCCACCTGGATCCGACGGGGTTATAAGAAACTCTTT. Translated: CATWIRRGYKKLF.